This entry describes one T cell receptor (beta chain). What it binds is not known. This specimen belongs to a study of cytomegalovirus exposure and HLA in healthy donors. Study-wide context: Both the roughly 120 validation repertoires and the 600 to 700 first-cohort repertoires used the same platform, as reported by a later analysis.

This CDR3 region has 16 residues. With 3 bases clipped from V and 3 bases from J, the junction kept 7 bases outside the gene matches. CDR1 is MRHNA, CDR2 SNTAGT, per germline. Data came from immunoSEQ multiplex PCR; TCRdb stores just in-frame clones and leaves some out. The table includes about 310,000 clones, roughly 86% detected once. Study results and limitations: Cytomegalovirus association was assigned to approximately 160 TCR beta chains.

The V call is TRBV6-4, the J call TRBJ2-2; the match to TRBD1 covers 7 bases. This sequence was found in a man aged 30 to 45 in good health and CMV-seronegative. Sequenced material: PBMCs. The CDR3 loop reads CASSDSDRVDTGELFF. The CDR3, as DNA: TGTGCCAGCAGTGATTCCGACAGGGTCGACACCGGGGAGCTGTTTTTT.